The source of this T cell receptor beta chain is a study of blood T cell repertoires in COVID-19. The CDR3 runs 15 residues. The germline V gene has CDR1 GTSNPN and CDR2 SVGIG (reference sequence). Trimming took 1 base from V and 0 from J; bases not matched to a gene: 3. Libraries were prepared by immunoSEQ multiplex PCR; TCRdb keeps only in-frame clonotypes and omits some of them. The sample carries about 90,000 clones, roughly 87% recorded once. Input material: peripheral blood. The chain is built from TRBV30 and TRBJ2-3, with TRBD2 matching 8 bases. This sequence was found in a male donor with acute or convalescent COVID-19. CDR3 amino acids: CAWSAGGFSTDTQYF. Written as DNA, the CDR3 is TGTGCCTGGAGTGCGGGGGGGTTTAGCACAGATACGCAGTATTTT.